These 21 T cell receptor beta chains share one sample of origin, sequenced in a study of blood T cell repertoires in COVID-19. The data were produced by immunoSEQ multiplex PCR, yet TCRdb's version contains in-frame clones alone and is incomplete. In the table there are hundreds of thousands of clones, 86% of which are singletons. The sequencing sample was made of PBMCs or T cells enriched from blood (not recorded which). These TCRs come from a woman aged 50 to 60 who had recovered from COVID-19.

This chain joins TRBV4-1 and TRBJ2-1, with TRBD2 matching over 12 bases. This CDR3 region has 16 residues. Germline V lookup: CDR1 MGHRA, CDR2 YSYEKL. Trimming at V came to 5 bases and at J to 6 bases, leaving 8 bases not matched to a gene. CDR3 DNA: TGCGCCAGCAGCGACTCCCCTAGCGGGAGGGCCAATGAGCAGTTCTTC. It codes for CASSDSPSGRANEQFF.

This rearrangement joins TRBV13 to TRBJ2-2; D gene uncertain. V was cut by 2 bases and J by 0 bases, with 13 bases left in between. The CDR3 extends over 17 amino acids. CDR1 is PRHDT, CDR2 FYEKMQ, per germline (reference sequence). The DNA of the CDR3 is TGTGCCAGCAGCTTATTCTCTGGGCAGACGAACACCGGGGAGCTGTTTTTT. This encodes CASSLFSGQTNTGELFF.

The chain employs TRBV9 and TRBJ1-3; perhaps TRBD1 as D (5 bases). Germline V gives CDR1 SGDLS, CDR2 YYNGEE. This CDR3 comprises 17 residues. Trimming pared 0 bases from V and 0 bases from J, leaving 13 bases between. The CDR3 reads CASSVDGQGPSGNTIYF. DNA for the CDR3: TGTGCCAGCAGCGTAGATGGACAAGGACCCTCTGGAAACACCATATATTTT.

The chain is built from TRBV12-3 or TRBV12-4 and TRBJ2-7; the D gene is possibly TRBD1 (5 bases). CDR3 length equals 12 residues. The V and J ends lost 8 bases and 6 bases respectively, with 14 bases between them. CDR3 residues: CASARDLREQYF. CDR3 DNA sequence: TGTGCCAGCGCCAGGGATTTGCGCGAGCAGTACTTC.

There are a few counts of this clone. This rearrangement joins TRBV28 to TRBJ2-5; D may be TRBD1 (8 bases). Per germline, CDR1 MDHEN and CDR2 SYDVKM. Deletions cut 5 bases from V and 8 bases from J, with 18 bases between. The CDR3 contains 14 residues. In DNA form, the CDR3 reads TGTGCCAGCAGTCCACAGGGGGGGGGTAGAACCCAGTACTTC. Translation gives CASSPQGGGRTQYF.

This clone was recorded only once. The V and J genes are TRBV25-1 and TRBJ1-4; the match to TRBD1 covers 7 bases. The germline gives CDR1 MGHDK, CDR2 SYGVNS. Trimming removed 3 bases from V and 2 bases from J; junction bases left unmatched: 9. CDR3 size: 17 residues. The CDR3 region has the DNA TGTGCCAGCAGTGATCCCCTTCTACAGGGGACTAATGAAAAACTGTTTTTT. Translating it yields CASSDPLLQGTNEKLFF.

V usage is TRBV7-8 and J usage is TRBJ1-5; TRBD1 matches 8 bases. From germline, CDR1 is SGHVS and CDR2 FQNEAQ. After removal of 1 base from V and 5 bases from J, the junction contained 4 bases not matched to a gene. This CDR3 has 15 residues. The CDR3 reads CASSLDRGRYQPQHF. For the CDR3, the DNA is TGTGCCAGCAGCTTAGACAGGGGGAGGTATCAGCCCCAGCATTTT.

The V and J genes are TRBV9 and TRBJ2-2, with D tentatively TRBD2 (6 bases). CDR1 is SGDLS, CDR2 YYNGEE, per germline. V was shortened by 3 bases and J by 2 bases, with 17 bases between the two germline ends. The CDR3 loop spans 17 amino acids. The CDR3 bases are TGTGCCAGCAGCGCCCACCCCCCGGACTACAACACCGGGGAGCTGTTTTTT. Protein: CASSAHPPDYNTGELFF.

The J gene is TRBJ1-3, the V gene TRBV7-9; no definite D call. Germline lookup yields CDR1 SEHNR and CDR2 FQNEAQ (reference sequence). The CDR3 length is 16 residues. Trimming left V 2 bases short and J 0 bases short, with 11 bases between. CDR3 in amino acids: CASSLRGGLSGNTIYF. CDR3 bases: TGTGCCAGCAGCTTACGAGGCGGTCTCTCTGGAAACACCATATATTTT.

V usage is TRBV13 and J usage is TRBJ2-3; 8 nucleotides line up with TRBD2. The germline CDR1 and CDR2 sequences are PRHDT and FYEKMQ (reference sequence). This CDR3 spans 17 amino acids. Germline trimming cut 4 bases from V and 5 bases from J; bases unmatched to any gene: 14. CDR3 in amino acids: CASSSSLGRAYRDTQYF. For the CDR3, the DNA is TGTGCCAGCAGCTCCTCTCTCGGGAGGGCCTACCGAGATACGCAGTATTTT.

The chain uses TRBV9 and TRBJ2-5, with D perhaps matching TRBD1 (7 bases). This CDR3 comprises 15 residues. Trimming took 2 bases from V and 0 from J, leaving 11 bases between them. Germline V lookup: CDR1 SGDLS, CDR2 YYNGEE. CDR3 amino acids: CASSVAGGYQETQYF. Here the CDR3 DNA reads TGTGCCAGCAGCGTCGCAGGGGGGTACCAAGAGACCCAGTACTTC.

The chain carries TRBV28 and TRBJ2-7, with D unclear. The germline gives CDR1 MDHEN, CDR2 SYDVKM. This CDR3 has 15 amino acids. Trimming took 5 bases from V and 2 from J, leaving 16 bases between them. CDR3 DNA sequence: TGTGCCAGCAGTACCCGTTGGGCTCGGACCTACGAGCAGTACTTC. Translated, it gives CASSTRWARTYEQYF.

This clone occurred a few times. CDR3 nucleotides: TGTGCCAGCAGCACCCCCAGGGACAGCTTGAACTACGAGCAGTACTTC. Translated, it gives CASSTPRDSLNYEQYF. This sequence joins TRBV21-1 and TRBJ2-7; TRBD1, the D gene given by the table, was not confirmed from the DNA. TRBV21-1 is listed as a pseudogene. This CDR3 spans 16 amino acids.

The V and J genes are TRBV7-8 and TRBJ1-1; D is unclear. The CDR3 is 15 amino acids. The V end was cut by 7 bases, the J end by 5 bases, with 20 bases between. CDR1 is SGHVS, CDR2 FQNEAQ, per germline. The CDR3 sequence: CASTSYPRGGTEAFF. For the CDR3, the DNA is TGTGCCAGCACCTCCTATCCACGGGGAGGGACTGAAGCTTTCTTT.

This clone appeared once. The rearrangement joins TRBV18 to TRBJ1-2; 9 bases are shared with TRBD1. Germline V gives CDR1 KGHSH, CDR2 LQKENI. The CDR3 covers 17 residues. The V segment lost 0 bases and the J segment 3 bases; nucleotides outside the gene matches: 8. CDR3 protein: CASSPPRGQGTYYGYTF. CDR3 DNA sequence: TGTGCCAGCTCACCACCGAGGGGACAGGGCACTTACTATGGCTACACCTTC.

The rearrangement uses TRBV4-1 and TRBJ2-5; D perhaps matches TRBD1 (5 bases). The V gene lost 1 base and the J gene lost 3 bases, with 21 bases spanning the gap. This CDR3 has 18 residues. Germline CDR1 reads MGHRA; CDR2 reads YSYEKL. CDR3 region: CASSQALLGHRVEETQYF. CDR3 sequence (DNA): TGCGCCAGCAGCCAAGCGCTTCTGGGGCATCGGGTTGAAGAGACCCAGTACTTC.

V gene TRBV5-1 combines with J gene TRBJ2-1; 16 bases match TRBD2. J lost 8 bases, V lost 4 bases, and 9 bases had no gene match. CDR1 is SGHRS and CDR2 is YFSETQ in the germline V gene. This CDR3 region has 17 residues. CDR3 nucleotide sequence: TGCGCCAGCAGCACCGGGACTAGCGGGGGGGAAACGGATGAGCAGTTCTTC. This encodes CASSTGTSGGETDEQFF.

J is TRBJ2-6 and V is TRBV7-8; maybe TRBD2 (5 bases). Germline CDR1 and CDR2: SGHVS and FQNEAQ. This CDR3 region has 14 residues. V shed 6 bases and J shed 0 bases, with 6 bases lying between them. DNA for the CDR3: TGTGCCAGCAGACTAGGCTCTGGGGCCAACGTCCTGACTTTC. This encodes CASRLGSGANVLTF.

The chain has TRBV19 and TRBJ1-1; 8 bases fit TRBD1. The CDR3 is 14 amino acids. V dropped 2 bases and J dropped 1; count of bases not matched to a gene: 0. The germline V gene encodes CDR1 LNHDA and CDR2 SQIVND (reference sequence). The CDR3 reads CASSIQGANTEAFF. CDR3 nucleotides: TGTGCCAGTAGTATACAGGGGGCGAACACTGAAGCTTTCTTT.

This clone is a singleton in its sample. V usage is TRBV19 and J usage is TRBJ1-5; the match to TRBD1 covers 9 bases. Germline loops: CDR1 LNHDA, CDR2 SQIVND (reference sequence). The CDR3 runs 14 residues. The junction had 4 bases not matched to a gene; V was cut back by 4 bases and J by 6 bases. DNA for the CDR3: TGTGCCAGTAGTACACAGGGGGCCGGTCAGCCCCAGCATTTT. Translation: CASSTQGAGQPQHF. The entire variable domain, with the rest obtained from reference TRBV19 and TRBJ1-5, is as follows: DGGITQSPKYLFRKEGQNVTLSCEQNLNHDAMYWYRQDPGQGLRLIYYSQIVNDFQKGDIAEGYSVSREKKESFPLTVTSAQKNPTAFYLCASSTQGAGQPQHFGDGTRLSIL.

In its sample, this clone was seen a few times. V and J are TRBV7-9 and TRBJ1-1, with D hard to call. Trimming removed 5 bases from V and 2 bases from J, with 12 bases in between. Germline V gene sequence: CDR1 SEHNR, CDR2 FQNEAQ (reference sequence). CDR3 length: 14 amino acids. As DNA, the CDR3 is TGTGCCAGCAGCCCCGGAGGGTTTAACACTGAAGCTTTCTTT. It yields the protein CASSPGGFNTEAFF.